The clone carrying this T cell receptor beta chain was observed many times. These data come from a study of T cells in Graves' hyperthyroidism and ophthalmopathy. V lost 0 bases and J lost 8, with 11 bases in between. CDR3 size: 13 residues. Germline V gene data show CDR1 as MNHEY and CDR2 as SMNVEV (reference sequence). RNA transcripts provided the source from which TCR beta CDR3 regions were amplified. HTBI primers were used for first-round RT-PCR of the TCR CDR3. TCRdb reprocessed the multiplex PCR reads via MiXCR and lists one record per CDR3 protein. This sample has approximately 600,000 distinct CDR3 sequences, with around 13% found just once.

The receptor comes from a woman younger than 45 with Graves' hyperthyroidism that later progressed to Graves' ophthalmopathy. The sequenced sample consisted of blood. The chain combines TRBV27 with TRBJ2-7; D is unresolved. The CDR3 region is CASSLSGSYQQYF. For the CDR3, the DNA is TGTGCCAGCAGTTTATCGGGATCGTACCAGCAGTACTTC.